Reported below is one TCR beta chain. Trimming took 4 bases from V and 0 from J, leaving 16 bases between them. The CDR3 consists of 17 residues. Germline CDR1 reads MNHNS; CDR2 reads SASEGT. The data derive from a study of blood T cell repertoires in COVID-19. Residents of about two dozen US areas, aged roughly 18 to 89 years, made up the participants. The repertoire was sequenced with immunoSEQ multiplex PCR; TCRdb's copy has only in-frame clones and lacks some. The table records about 480,000 clones, about 85% of them present only once. The TCR sequence derives from a woman in her sixties who had recovered from COVID-19. The V and J genes are TRBV6-1 and TRBJ1-3; a possible D gene is TRBD1 (6 bases). The sequenced sample was PBMCs or T cells enriched from blood (not recorded which). The CDR3 region is CASSGTRQVYSGNTIYF. Written as DNA, the CDR3 is TGTGCCAGCAGTGGCACCCGACAGGTCTACTCTGGAAACACCATATATTTT.